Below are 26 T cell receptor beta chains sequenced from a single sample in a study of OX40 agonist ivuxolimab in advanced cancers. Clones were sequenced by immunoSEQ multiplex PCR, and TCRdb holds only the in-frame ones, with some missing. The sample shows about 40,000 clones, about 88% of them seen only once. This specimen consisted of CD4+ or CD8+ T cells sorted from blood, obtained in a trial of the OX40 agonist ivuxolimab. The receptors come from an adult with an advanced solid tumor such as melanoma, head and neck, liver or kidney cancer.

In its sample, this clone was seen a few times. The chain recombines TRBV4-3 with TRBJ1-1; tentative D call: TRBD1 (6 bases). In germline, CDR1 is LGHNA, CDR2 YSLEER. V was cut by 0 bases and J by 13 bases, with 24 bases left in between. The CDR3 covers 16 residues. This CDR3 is CASSQDQYSGAHRGFF. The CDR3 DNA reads TGCGCCAGCAGCCAAGACCAGTATTCAGGGGCCCATCGGGGTTTCTTT.

The DNA of the CDR3 is TGTGCCAGCAGCCAATCTTACGATCTAGGGGAGCAGTACTTC. Translation gives CASSQSYDLGEQYF. The chain couples TRBV16 to TRBJ2-7; D gene unclear. V lost 0 bases to trimming and J lost 7 bases, with 13 bases between them. Germline V gene sequence: CDR1 KGHSY, CDR2 FQNENV. This CDR3 spans 14 amino acids.

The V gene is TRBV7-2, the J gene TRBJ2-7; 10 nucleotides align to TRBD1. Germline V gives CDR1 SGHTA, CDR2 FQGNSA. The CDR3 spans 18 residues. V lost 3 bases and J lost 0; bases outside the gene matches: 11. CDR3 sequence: CASSFTGTGELTSYEQYF. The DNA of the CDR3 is TGTGCCAGCAGCTTCACCGGGACAGGGGAGTTAACCTCCTACGAGCAGTACTTC.

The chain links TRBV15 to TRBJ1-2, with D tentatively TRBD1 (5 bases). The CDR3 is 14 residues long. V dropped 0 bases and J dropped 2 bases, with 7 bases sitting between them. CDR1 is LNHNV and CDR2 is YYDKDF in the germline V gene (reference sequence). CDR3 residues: CATSRDRTNYGYTF. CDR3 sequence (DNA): TGTGCCACCAGCAGAGATCGGACAAACTATGGCTACACCTTC.

CDR3 residues: CASSQGVQTQYF. CDR3 DNA: TGTGCCAGCAGCCAAGGGGTCCAGACCCAGTACTTC. The V gene is TRBV4-2, the J gene TRBJ2-5; D is unclear. CDR1 is LGHNA, CDR2 YNFKEQ, per germline. CDR3 length: 12 residues. Deletions cut 1 base from V and 6 bases from J, with 6 bases between.

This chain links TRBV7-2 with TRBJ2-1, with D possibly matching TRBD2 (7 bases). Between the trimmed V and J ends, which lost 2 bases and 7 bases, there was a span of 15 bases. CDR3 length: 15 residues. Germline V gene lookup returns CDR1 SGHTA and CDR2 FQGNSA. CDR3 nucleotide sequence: TGTGCCAGCAGCTTATCGACGGGGGGCCTAAATGAGCAGTTCTTC. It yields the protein CASSLSTGGLNEQFF.

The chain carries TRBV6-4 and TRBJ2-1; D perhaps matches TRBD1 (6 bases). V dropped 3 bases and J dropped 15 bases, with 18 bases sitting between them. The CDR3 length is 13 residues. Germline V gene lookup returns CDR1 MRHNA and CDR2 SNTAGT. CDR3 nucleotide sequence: TGTGCCAGCAGTGATTCAGGGGTGGACCCGCCGTTCTTC. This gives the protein CASSDSGVDPPFF.

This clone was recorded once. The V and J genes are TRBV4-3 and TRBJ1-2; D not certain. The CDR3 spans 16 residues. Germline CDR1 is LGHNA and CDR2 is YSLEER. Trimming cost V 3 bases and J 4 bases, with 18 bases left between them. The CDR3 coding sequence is TGCGCCAGCAGCCAGCGTACTGACGGAGGACGCTATGGCTACACCTTC. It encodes CASSQRTDGGRYGYTF.

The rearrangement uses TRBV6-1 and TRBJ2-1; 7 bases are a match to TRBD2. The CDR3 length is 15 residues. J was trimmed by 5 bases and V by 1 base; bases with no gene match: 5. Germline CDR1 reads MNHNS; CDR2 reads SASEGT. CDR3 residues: CASSEEPSGHNEQFF. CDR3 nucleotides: TGTGCCAGCAGTGAAGAACCTAGCGGACACAATGAGCAGTTCTTC.

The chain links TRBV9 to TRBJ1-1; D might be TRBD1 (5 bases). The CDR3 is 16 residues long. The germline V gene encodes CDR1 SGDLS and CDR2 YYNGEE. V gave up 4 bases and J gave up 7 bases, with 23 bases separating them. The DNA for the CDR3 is TGTGCCAGCAGCCCCACGCTGACCGAGCCGGGGGGTGAAGCTTTCTTT. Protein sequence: CASSPTLTEPGGEAFF.

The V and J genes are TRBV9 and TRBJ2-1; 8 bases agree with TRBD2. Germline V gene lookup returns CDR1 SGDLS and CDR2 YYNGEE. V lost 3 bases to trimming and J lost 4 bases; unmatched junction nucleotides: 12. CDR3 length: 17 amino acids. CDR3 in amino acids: CASSGFRGSGVYNEQFF. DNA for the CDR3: TGTGCCAGCAGCGGATTCCGAGGTAGCGGGGTATACAATGAGCAGTTCTTC. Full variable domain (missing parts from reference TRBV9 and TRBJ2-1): DSGVTQTPKHLITATGQRVTLRCSPRSGDLSVYWYQQSLDQGLQFLIQYYNGEERAKGNILERFSAQQFPDLHSELNLSSLELGDSALYFCASSGFRGSGVYNEQFFGPGTRLTVL.

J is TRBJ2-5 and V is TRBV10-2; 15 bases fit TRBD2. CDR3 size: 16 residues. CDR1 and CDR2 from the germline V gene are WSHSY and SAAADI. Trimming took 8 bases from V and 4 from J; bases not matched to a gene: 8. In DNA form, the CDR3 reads TGCGCCAGCTTTGGACTAGCGGGGGGGCCGGGAGAGACCCAGTACTTC. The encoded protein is CASFGLAGGPGETQYF.

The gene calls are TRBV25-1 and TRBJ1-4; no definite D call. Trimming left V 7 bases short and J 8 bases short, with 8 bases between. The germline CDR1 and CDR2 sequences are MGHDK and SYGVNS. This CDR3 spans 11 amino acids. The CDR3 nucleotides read TGTGCCAGCATAGGTGGAGAAAAACTGTTTTTT. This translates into CASIGGEKLFF.

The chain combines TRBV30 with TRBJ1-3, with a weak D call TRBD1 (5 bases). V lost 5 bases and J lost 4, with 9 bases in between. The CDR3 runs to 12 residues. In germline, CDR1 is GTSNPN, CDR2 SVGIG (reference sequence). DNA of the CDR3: TGTGCCTGGGACGGGGGAGGAAACACCATATATTTT. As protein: CAWDGGGNTIYF. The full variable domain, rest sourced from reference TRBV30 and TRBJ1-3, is SQTIHQWPATLVQPVGSPLSLECTVEGTSNPNLYWYRQAAGRGLQLLFYSVGIGQISSEVPQNLSASRPQDRQFILSSKKLLLSDSGFYLCAWDGGGNTIYFGEGSWLTVV.

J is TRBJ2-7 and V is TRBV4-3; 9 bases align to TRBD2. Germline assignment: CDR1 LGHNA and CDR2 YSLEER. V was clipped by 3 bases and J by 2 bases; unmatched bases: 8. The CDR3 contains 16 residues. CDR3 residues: CASSQAARGRAYEQYF. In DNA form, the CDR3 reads TGCGCCAGCAGCCAGGCCGCCCGCGGGAGGGCCTACGAGCAGTACTTC.

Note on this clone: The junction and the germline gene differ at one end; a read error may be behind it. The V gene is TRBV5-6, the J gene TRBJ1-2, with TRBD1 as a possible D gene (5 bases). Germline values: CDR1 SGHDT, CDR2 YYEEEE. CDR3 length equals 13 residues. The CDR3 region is CASTLRGEYGYTF. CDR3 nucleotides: TGTGCCAGCACCTTGAGGGGAGAGTATGGCTACACCTTC.

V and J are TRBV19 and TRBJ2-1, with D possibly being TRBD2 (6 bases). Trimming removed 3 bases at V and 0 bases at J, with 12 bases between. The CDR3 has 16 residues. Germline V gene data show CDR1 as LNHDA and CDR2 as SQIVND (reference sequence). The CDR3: CASSIGGSGSYNEQFF. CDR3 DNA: TGTGCCAGTAGTATCGGGGGTAGCGGCTCCTACAATGAGCAGTTCTTC.

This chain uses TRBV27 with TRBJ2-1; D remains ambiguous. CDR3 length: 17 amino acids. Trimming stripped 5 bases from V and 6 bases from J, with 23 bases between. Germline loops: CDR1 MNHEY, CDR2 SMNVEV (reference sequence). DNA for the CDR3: TGTGCCAGCAGTAAACTACCCGGGCCAGATATATTCAATGAGCAGTTCTTC. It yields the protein CASSKLPGPDIFNEQFF.

CDR3 sequence: CASSLAGHPEEAFF. The CDR3 DNA sequence: TGTGCCAGCAGCTTAGCGGGTCACCCTGAGGAAGCTTTCTTT. The gene calls are TRBV7-6 and TRBJ1-1, with D unclear. V lost 0 bases and J 8 bases, leaving 13 bases between the germline ends. The germline V gene has CDR1 SGHVS and CDR2 FNYEAQ. The CDR3 runs 14 residues.

In DNA, the CDR3 is TGTGCCAGCAGTGAATACGGGGGAGCGACTGAAGCTTTCTTT. Its translation: CASSEYGGATEAFF. The chain couples TRBV25-1 to TRBJ1-1, with a tentative D call TRBD1 (5 bases). CDR3 length equals 14 residues. V was trimmed by 0 bases and J by 5 bases, leaving 10 bases between them. The germline V gene encodes CDR1 MGHDK and CDR2 SYGVNS.

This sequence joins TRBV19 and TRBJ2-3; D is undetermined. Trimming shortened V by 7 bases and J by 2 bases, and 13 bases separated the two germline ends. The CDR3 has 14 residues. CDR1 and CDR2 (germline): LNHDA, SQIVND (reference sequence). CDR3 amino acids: CASTFAGVTDTQYF. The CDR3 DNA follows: TGTGCCAGTACCTTCGCAGGAGTCACAGATACGCAGTATTTT. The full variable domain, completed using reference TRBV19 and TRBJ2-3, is DGGITQSPKYLFRKEGQNVTLSCEQNLNHDAMYWYRQDPGQGLRLIYYSQIVNDFQKGDIAEGYSVSREKKESFPLTVTSAQKNPTAFYLCASTFAGVTDTQYFGPGTRLTVL.

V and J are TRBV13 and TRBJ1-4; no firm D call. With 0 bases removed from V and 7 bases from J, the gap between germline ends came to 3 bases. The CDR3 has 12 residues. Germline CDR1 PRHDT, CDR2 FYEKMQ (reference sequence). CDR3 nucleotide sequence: TGTGCCAGCAGCTTAGGTCGTGAAAAACTGTTTTTT. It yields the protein CASSLGREKLFF.

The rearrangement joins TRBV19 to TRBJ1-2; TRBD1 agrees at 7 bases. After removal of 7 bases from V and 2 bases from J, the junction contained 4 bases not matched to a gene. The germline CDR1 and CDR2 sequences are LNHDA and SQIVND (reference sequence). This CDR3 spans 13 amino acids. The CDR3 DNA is TGTGCCAGTACCCAGGGGGGGAACTATGGCTACACCTTC. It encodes CASTQGGNYGYTF. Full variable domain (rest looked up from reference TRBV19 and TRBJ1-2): DGGITQSPKYLFRKEGQNVTLSCEQNLNHDAMYWYRQDPGQGLRLIYYSQIVNDFQKGDIAEGYSVSREKKESFPLTVTSAQKNPTAFYLCASTQGGNYGYTFGSGTRLTVV.

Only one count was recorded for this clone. CDR3 sequence (DNA): TGTGCCAGCAGTTCGACAGGGGAGGTGGGTATAGTCACTGAAGCTTTCTTT. Amino acids: CASSSTGEVGIVTEAFF. This chain uses TRBV27 with TRBJ1-1, with 8 bases identical to TRBD1. The V segment lost 4 bases and the J segment 4 bases; nucleotides outside the gene matches: 14. CDR1 and CDR2 from the germline V gene are MNHEY and SMNVEV (reference sequence). The CDR3 runs 17 residues.

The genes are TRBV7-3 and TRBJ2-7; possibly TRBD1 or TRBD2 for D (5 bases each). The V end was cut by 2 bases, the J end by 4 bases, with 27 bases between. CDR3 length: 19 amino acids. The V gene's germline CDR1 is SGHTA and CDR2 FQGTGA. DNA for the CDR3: TGTGCCAGCAGCTTAGGGTTAGGGACCCTCACCTTGGGGCCATACGAGCAGTACTTC. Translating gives CASSLGLGTLTLGPYEQYF.

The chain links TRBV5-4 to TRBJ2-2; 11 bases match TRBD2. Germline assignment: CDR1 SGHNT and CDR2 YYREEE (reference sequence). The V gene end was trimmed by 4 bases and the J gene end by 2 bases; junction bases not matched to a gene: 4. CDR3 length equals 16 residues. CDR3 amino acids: CASSPTSGVNTGELFF. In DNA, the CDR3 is TGTGCCAGCAGCCCGACTAGCGGGGTTAACACCGGGGAGCTGTTTTTT. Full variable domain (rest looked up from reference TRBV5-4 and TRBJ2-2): ETGVTQSPTHLIKTRGQQVTLRCSSQSGHNTVSWYQQALGQGPQFIFQYYREEENGRGNFPPRFSGLQFPNYSSELNVNALELDDSALYLCASSPTSGVNTGELFFGEGSRLTVL.